Following are 11 T cell receptor beta chains from one sample sequenced in a study of blood T cell repertoires in COVID-19. Generated by immunoSEQ multiplex PCR, the TCRdb table keeps only in-frame clones and is missing some. The sample lists some 150,000 clones; under 90% were seen once. The material sequenced was peripheral blood. These receptors were collected from a woman in her sixties with active or convalescent COVID-19.

This clone was seen a handful of times. The rearrangement joins TRBV7-9 to TRBJ1-1, with D possibly TRBD1 on 5 matching bases. CDR3 length: 14 residues. The germline gives CDR1 SEHNR, CDR2 FQNEAQ (reference sequence). V was shortened by 5 bases and J by 4 bases, with 14 bases between the two germline ends. The CDR3 region is CASSPRGGGTEAFF. Here the CDR3 DNA reads TGTGCCAGCAGCCCGAGGGGAGGCGGCACTGAAGCTTTCTTT. Full variable domain (missing parts from reference TRBV7-9 and TRBJ1-1): DTGVSQNPRHKITKRGQNVTFRCDPISEHNRLYWYRQTLGQGPEFLTYFQNEAQLEKSRLLSDRFSAERPKGSFSTLEIQRTEQGDSAMYLCASSPRGGGTEAFFGQGTRLTVV.

V usage is TRBV5-5 and J usage is TRBJ2-2; 7 positions match TRBD1. Germline CDR1 is SGHKS and CDR2 is YYEKEE (reference sequence). There are 15 residues in the CDR3. The V segment lost 3 bases and the J segment 0 bases; nucleotides outside the gene matches: 2. Here the CDR3 DNA reads TGTGCCAGCAGCTCCGGGACAGCGAACACCGGGGAGCTGTTTTTT. Protein product: CASSSGTANTGELFF.

V is TRBV18 and J is TRBJ2-5, with D uncertain. The V end lost 3 bases, the J end lost 2 bases, and 7 bases lay between the germline ends. This CDR3 region has 13 residues. Germline CDR1 KGHSH, CDR2 LQKENI. The CDR3 nucleotides are TGTGCCAGCTCACCCGCGGCTCAAGAGACCCAGTACTTC. Its translation: CASSPAAQETQYF.

This chain uses TRBV27 with TRBJ2-2; 9 bases map to TRBD2. V lost 2 bases and J lost 3; bases outside the gene matches: 1. Germline values: CDR1 MNHEY, CDR2 SMNVEV (reference sequence). The CDR3 runs to 15 residues. CDR3 nucleotide sequence: TGTGCCAGCAGTTTAGCGGGGGGGGACACCGGGGAGCTGTTTTTT. Translation: CASSLAGGDTGELFF.

This clone was picked up a small number of times. The chain employs TRBV20-1 and TRBJ2-7, with D possibly being TRBD2 (5 bases). Looked up from germline, CDR1 is DFQATT and CDR2 is SNEGSKA (reference sequence). The CDR3 spans 13 residues. The V end was cut by 3 bases, the J end by 3 bases, with 12 bases between. CDR3 DNA sequence: TGCAGTGCTAGTGCTGGACTGCTCTACGAGCAGTACTTC. Its translation is CSASAGLLYEQYF.

The gene calls are TRBV24-1 and TRBJ2-3; perhaps TRBD1 as D (6 bases). Germline CDR1 is KGHDR and CDR2 is SFDVKD. Trimming left V 0 bases short and J 0 bases short, with 9 bases between. This CDR3 contains 16 residues. The DNA of the CDR3 is TGTGCCACCAGTGATTTGGTGAGGGGGAGCACAGATACGCAGTATTTT. Its translation is CATSDLVRGSTDTQYF.

This clone came up once. The V call is TRBV6-2 or TRBV6-3, the J call TRBJ1-6; 9 positions agree with TRBD1. CDR1 is MNHEY and CDR2 is SVGEGT in the germline V gene. J lost 7 bases, V lost 4 bases, and 2 bases had no gene match. The CDR3 covers 14 residues. The CDR3 is CASSWGTGNSPLHF. The DNA for the CDR3 is TGTGCCAGCAGTTGGGGGACAGGGAATTCACCCCTCCACTTT.

This clone was seen just once. The V gene is TRBV9, the J gene TRBJ2-1; 8 nucleotides agree with TRBD2. Germline assignment: CDR1 SGDLS and CDR2 YYNGEE. The CDR3 consists of 16 residues. Trimming took 5 bases from V and 7 from J; bases not matched to a gene: 14. The CDR3: CASSAFLREGNNEQFF. The CDR3 region has the DNA TGTGCCAGCAGTGCATTCTTACGGGAGGGCAATAATGAGCAGTTCTTC.

The chain links TRBV7-9 to TRBJ2-2, with D possibly being TRBD1 (6 bases). This CDR3 comprises 15 residues. Trimming removed 9 bases from V and 0 bases from J, with 14 bases in between. The germline gives CDR1 SEHNR, CDR2 FQNEAQ (reference sequence). The CDR3 region is CARGSGTSNTGELFF. The CDR3 DNA follows: TGTGCCAGGGGCTCCGGGACATCGAACACCGGGGAGCTGTTTTTT.

In its sample, this clone was seen once. The CDR3 nucleotides read TGTGCCAGCAGCAGCCGGGACAGGGCCCTCCGTGGGGCCAACGTCCTGACTTTC. It codes for CASSSRDRALRGANVLTF. This rearrangement joins TRBV4-2 to TRBJ2-6, with TRBD1 identical over 9 bases. Germline values: CDR1 LGHNA, CDR2 YNFKEQ. The CDR3 runs to 18 residues. V trimming: 5 bases; J trimming: 3 bases; junction bases outside the gene matches: 11.

The chain carries TRBV27 and TRBJ2-1; 11 positions match TRBD2. CDR3 length: 17 amino acids. The J segment lost 0 bases and the V segment lost 5 bases, leaving 6 bases of the junction unmatched. Germline V lookup: CDR1 MNHEY, CDR2 SMNVEV (reference sequence). CDR3 coding DNA: TGTGCCAGCAGTCCCGCCGGACTAGCGGGCTCCTACAATGAGCAGTTCTTC. Translation: CASSPAGLAGSYNEQFF.